These 29 T cell receptor beta chains were all obtained from the same sample, sequenced in a study of T cells after yellow fever vaccination. TCRdb redid the calling of the 5' RACE reads with MiXCR, one entry per CDR3 protein. The profile shows approximately 600,000 distinct CDR3 sequences, about 12% of them singletons. Sample: PBMCs, taken on the day of the yellow fever booster vaccination. The source of these receptors is a man under 40 who received the YFV17D yellow fever vaccine.

The rearrangement uses TRBV27 and TRBJ2-7; D is unclear. V was shortened by 5 bases and J by 4 bases, with 15 bases between the two germline ends. The CDR3 consists of 14 residues. CDR1 is MNHEY, CDR2 SMNVEV, per germline (reference sequence). CDR3 protein: CASSPRSPRYEQYF. Written as DNA, the CDR3 is TGTGCCAGCAGTCCACGGAGCCCCCGGTACGAGCAGTACTTC.

This clonotype has just a few counts. The J gene is TRBJ2-7, the V gene TRBV3-1; no firm D call. Germline V gives CDR1 LGHDT, CDR2 YNNKEL (reference sequence). The V and J ends lost 6 bases and 2 bases respectively, with 11 bases between them. The CDR3 runs 13 residues. Written as DNA, the CDR3 is TGTGCCAGCAGAAGGAACCCCACCTACGAGCAGTACTTC. Its protein product is CASRRNPTYEQYF.

This chain links TRBV12-3 or TRBV12-4 with TRBJ1-5; D not certain. The V end lost 1 base, the J end lost 1 base, and 11 bases lay between the germline ends. There are 16 residues in the CDR3. DNA for the CDR3: TGTGCCAGCAGTTTAGTGGCGGGAGGAAGCAATCAGCCCCAGCATTTT. The encoded protein is CASSLVAGGSNQPQHF.

The sample holds many counts of this clonotype. The chain's CDR3 is CASSLDHGYEQYF. The DNA for the CDR3 is TGCGCCAGCAGCTTGGACCACGGCTACGAGCAGTACTTC. The V and J genes are TRBV5-1 and TRBJ2-7; D is undetermined. Trimming cost V 0 bases and J 3 bases, with 7 bases left between them. This CDR3 contains 13 residues. Germline values: CDR1 SGHRS, CDR2 YFSETQ.

The V gene is TRBV20-1, the J gene TRBJ2-2; TRBD1 might be the D (5 bases). From germline, CDR1 is DFQATT and CDR2 SNEGSKA (reference sequence). Trimming removed 6 bases from V and 7 bases from J, with 12 bases in between. This CDR3 region has 12 residues. CDR3 DNA sequence: TGCAGTGCCAGGGATATCGGCGGGGAGCTGTTTTTT. Translation: CSARDIGGELFF.

J is TRBJ1-6 and V is TRBV18, with 9 bases fitting TRBD1. The CDR3 consists of 15 residues. V lost 3 bases and J lost 6; bases outside the gene matches: 3. Germline V gene sequence: CDR1 KGHSH, CDR2 LQKENI. CDR3 nucleotides: TGTGCCAGCTCACCTACAGGGGGCCGTAATTCACCCCTCCACTTT. This encodes CASSPTGGRNSPLHF. Full variable domain (rest looked up from reference TRBV18 and TRBJ1-6): NAGVMQNPRHLVRRRGQEARLRCSPMKGHSHVYWYRQLPEEGLKFMVYLQKENIIDESGMPKERFSAEFPKEGPSILRIQQVVRGDSAAYFCASSPTGGRNSPLHFGNGTRLTVT.

The V and J genes are TRBV7-2 and TRBJ2-1; 11 nucleotides line up with TRBD2. The CDR3 is 17 residues long. The germline V gene has CDR1 SGHTA and CDR2 FQGNSA. Unmatched junction bases numbered 11, after V lost 6 bases and J lost 4 bases. CDR3 amino acids: CASSYVGTSGRYNEQFF. The CDR3, as DNA: TGTGCCAGCAGTTATGTCGGGACTAGCGGCCGGTACAATGAGCAGTTCTTC.

This clonotype was counted between two and nine times. The V and J genes are TRBV12-3 or TRBV12-4 and TRBJ1-1, with a possible D match to TRBD1 (5 bases). V gave up 6 bases and J gave up 4 bases, with 12 bases separating them. The CDR3 is 13 amino acids. The CDR3 DNA reads TGTGCCAGCAGGAACAAGGGGCGCACTGAAGCTTTCTTT. Its protein is CASRNKGRTEAFF.

The chain is built from TRBV7-9 and TRBJ2-5; 11 nucleotides line up with TRBD2. This CDR3 region has 16 residues. Germline trimming cut 5 bases from V and 5 bases from J; bases unmatched to any gene: 10. Per germline, CDR1 SEHNR and CDR2 FQNEAQ (reference sequence). The CDR3 bases are TGTGCCAGCAGCCCGCGGCTAGCGGGAGGAGGGGAGACCCAGTACTTC. Protein sequence: CASSPRLAGGGETQYF. The full variable domain, completed using reference TRBV7-9 and TRBJ2-5, is DTGVSQNPRHKITKRGQNVTFRCDPISEHNRLYWYRQTLGQGPEFLTYFQNEAQLEKSRLLSDRFSAERPKGSFSTLEIQRTEQGDSAMYLCASSPRLAGGGETQYFGPGTRLLVL.

A few counts support this clonotype. This chain joins TRBV3-1 and TRBJ2-1; D is perhaps TRBD1 (5 bases). The CDR3 is 16 amino acids. Trimming took off 0 bases at V and 5 bases at J, with 14 bases between the two ends. Germline CDR1 is LGHDT and CDR2 is YNNKEL (reference sequence). The CDR3 sequence: CASSQDVRGWNNEQFF. The DNA of the CDR3 is TGTGCCAGCAGCCAAGATGTAAGGGGATGGAACAATGAGCAGTTCTTC.

This clonotype was counted between two and nine times. V usage is TRBV18 and J usage is TRBJ1-1; D gene uncertain. The germline V gene has CDR1 KGHSH and CDR2 LQKENI. The germline V and J ends were trimmed by 2 bases and 3 bases, with 4 bases remaining between them. The CDR3 sequence is 12 residues long. The CDR3 spells CASSPADTEAFF. The CDR3 DNA reads as TGTGCCAGCTCACCAGCAGACACTGAAGCTTTCTTT.

The chain couples TRBV15 to TRBJ1-1; D is perhaps TRBD1 (5 bases). The V gene's germline CDR1 is LNHNV and CDR2 YYDKDF (reference sequence). CDR3 length equals 16 residues. Trimming shortened V by 0 bases and J by 1 base, and 12 bases separated the two germline ends. CDR3 DNA sequence: TGTGCCACCAGCAGAGATCGAGGGACGGGGAACACTGAAGCTTTCTTT. Encoded protein: CATSRDRGTGNTEAFF.

The chain has TRBV2 and TRBJ1-1; no clear D gene. CDR1 SNHLY and CDR2 FYNNEI come from the germline V gene. CDR3 length: 11 residues. The V gene lost 8 bases and the J gene lost 3 bases, with 7 bases spanning the gap. The CDR3 is CASCRDTEAFF. The CDR3 DNA reads TGTGCCAGCTGCAGAGACACTGAAGCTTTCTTT.

This clonotype was counted once. The genes are TRBV7-2 and TRBJ2-3, with 10 bases fitting TRBD2. Germline V gives CDR1 SGHTA, CDR2 FQGNSA. The CDR3 sequence is 17 residues long. Trimming removed 6 bases from V and 0 bases from J; junction bases left unmatched: 9. CDR3 nucleotide sequence: TGTGCCAGCAGTTCCGGAGCGGGAGGGCCAAGCACAGATACGCAGTATTTT. It codes for CASSSGAGGPSTDTQYF.

CDR3 residues: CASSSRLAGGPSSGRAKNIQYF. As DNA, the CDR3 is TGTGCCAGTAGTAGCCGACTAGCGGGAGGGCCGAGTTCGGGTCGAGCCAAAAACATTCAGTACTTC. This chain uses TRBV19 with TRBJ2-4; 14 bases fit TRBD2. Looked up from germline, CDR1 is LNHDA and CDR2 is SQIVND (reference sequence). Losses at the gene ends were 4 bases for V and 0 bases for J; bases not matched to a gene: 17. This CDR3 region has 22 residues. The variable domain in full, with the rest retrieved from reference TRBV19 and TRBJ2-4, is DGGITQSPKYLFRKEGQNVTLSCEQNLNHDAMYWYRQDPGQGLRLIYYSQIVNDFQKGDIAEGYSVSREKKESFPLTVTSAQKNPTAFYLCASSSRLAGGPSSGRAKNIQYFGAGTRLSVL.

The sample holds a few counts of this clonotype. This sequence joins TRBV6-5 and TRBJ2-1, with D uncertain. This CDR3 has 15 amino acids. The germline V gene encodes CDR1 MNHEY and CDR2 SVGAGI. The V and J ends lost 0 bases and 8 bases respectively, with 14 bases between them. In DNA form, the CDR3 reads TGTGCCAGCAGTTACTCGAGTTGGGCTGTCGATGAGCAGTTCTTC. Amino acid sequence: CASSYSSWAVDEQFF.

The chain recombines TRBV18 with TRBJ2-1; TRBD2 matches 11 bases. Germline V gene sequence: CDR1 KGHSH, CDR2 LQKENI. The V and J ends lost 6 bases and 4 bases, in that order; junction bases with no gene match: 8. CDR3 length: 16 residues. The CDR3 nucleotides read TGTGCCAGCTCCGATACGACTAGCGGGACATACAATGAGCAGTTCTTC. Encoded protein: CASSDTTSGTYNEQFF.

This clonotype was counted many times. The J gene is TRBJ2-2, the V gene TRBV7-8, with D possibly called TRBD1 or TRBD2 (5 bases each). The V gene lost 5 bases and the J gene lost 3 bases, with 22 bases spanning the gap. This CDR3 has 18 amino acids. Germline V gene sequence: CDR1 SGHVS, CDR2 FQNEAQ. CDR3 sequence: CASSLRMRGVGYTGELFF. CDR3 bases: TGTGCCAGCAGCCTCCGTATGCGAGGGGTCGGGTACACCGGGGAGCTGTTTTTT.

The chain combines TRBV7-9 with TRBJ1-1; D is unresolved. Germline V gene sequence: CDR1 SEHNR, CDR2 FQNEAQ (reference sequence). This CDR3 comprises 13 residues. V lost 4 bases and J 0 bases, leaving 6 bases between the germline ends. The CDR3 bases are TGTGCCAGCAGCTACGTCATGAACACTGAAGCTTTCTTT. Protein: CASSYVMNTEAFF.

On this clonotype itself: Being one base from a much bigger clone, this may be a read error. J is TRBJ2-2 and V is TRBV20-1; 8 bases map to TRBD2. This CDR3 contains 16 residues. V shed 6 bases, J shed 4 bases, and the junction held 13 bases outside the gene matches. Germline V lookup: CDR1 DFQATT, CDR2 SNEGSKA (reference sequence). As DNA, the CDR3 is TGCAGTGCCTCCCGTTCGCCAGCGGGAGCCACCGGGGAGCTGTTTTTT. Its translation: CSASRSPAGATGELFF.

J is TRBJ2-1 and V is TRBV7-2; maybe TRBD2 (5 bases). The germline V and J ends were trimmed by 2 bases and 6 bases, with 14 bases remaining between them. The germline V gene has CDR1 SGHTA and CDR2 FQGNSA. The CDR3 length is 15 residues. The CDR3 nucleotides read TGTGCCAGCAGCTTACGCGGACTTGATCTCAATGAGCAGTTCTTC. Translation gives CASSLRGLDLNEQFF.

The table lists this clonotype with a few counts. The chain carries TRBV12-3 or TRBV12-4 and TRBJ1-1; no definite D call. CDR3 length equals 13 residues. V gave up 3 bases and J gave up 1 base, with 6 bases separating them. The CDR3 nucleotides read TGTGCCAGCAGTTTTGATCCGAACACTGAAGCTTTCTTT. Its translation: CASSFDPNTEAFF.

The table lists this clonotype with a few counts. The chain is built from TRBV28 and TRBJ1-3; D is perhaps TRBD1 (5 bases). The CDR3 length is 16 residues. Germline loops: CDR1 MDHEN, CDR2 SYDVKM. Deletions cut 1 base from V and 0 bases from J, with 10 bases between. The CDR3 here is CASSLSGALSGNTIYF. Here the CDR3 DNA reads TGTGCCAGCAGTTTATCTGGGGCCCTCTCTGGAAACACCATATATTTT. The full variable domain, in which reference TRBV28 and TRBJ1-3 provide the parts outside the CDR3, is DVKVTQSSRYLVKRTGEKVFLECVQDMDHENMFWYRQDPGLGLRLIYFSYDVKMKEKGDIPEGYSVSREKKERFSLILESASTNQTSMYLCASSLSGALSGNTIYFGEGSWLTVV.

This clonotype showed up just a few times. CDR3 in amino acids: CSARVDGSSYNEQFF. The CDR3 coding sequence is TGCAGTGCTAGAGTGGACGGGAGCTCCTACAATGAGCAGTTCTTC. V gene TRBV20-1 combines with J gene TRBJ2-1; D is perhaps TRBD2 (6 bases). CDR3 length: 15 residues. Germline CDR1 reads DFQATT; CDR2 reads SNEGSKA (reference sequence). The V end lost 1 base, the J end lost 0 bases, and 10 bases lay between the germline ends.

Only a few counts were recorded for this clonotype. This chain links TRBV29-1 with TRBJ1-2; 9 positions match TRBD1. The CDR3 has 14 amino acids. With 6 bases clipped from V and 4 bases from J, the junction kept 9 bases outside the gene matches. The V gene's germline CDR1 is SQVTM and CDR2 ANQGSEA. The CDR3 DNA reads as TGCAGCGTCATCGGGACAGGGAACCTCTATGGCTACACCTTC. Translation gives CSVIGTGNLYGYTF.

The rearrangement joins TRBV18 to TRBJ2-5; possibly TRBD1 for D (5 bases). CDR3 size: 14 residues. Trimming left V 3 bases short and J 1 base short, with 9 bases between. CDR1 and CDR2 (germline): KGHSH, LQKENI. The CDR3 nucleotides read TGTGCCAGCTCACCTGGACAAGTCCAAGAGACCCAGTACTTC. Amino acid sequence: CASSPGQVQETQYF.

This clonotype has just a few counts. The gene calls are TRBV12-3 or TRBV12-4 and TRBJ2-1; D gene ambiguous. Trimming stripped 9 bases from V and 0 bases from J, with 18 bases between. The CDR3 covers 16 residues. The CDR3 spells CASNSETYLSYNEQFF. Here the CDR3 DNA reads TGTGCCAGTAATTCCGAGACATACCTCTCCTACAATGAGCAGTTCTTC.

The CDR3 bases are TGCGCCAGCAGCTTGGTGGAGTCCTACAATGAGCAGTTCTTC. Residues: CASSLVESYNEQFF. The chain carries TRBV5-1 and TRBJ2-1; unclear D gene. V lost 0 bases, J lost 1 base, and 5 bases lay in between. CDR1 and CDR2 from the germline V gene are SGHRS and YFSETQ. The CDR3 is 14 amino acids.

The genes are TRBV6-5 and TRBJ1-4; D unresolved. V was clipped by 6 bases and J by 8 bases, with 16 bases between them. The CDR3 is made up of 14 amino acids. Germline CDR1 reads MNHEY; CDR2 reads SVGAGI. DNA for the CDR3: TGTGCCAGCAGCCTAAGCTTAGTAGGCGAAAAACTGTTTTTT. The encoded protein is CASSLSLVGEKLFF.